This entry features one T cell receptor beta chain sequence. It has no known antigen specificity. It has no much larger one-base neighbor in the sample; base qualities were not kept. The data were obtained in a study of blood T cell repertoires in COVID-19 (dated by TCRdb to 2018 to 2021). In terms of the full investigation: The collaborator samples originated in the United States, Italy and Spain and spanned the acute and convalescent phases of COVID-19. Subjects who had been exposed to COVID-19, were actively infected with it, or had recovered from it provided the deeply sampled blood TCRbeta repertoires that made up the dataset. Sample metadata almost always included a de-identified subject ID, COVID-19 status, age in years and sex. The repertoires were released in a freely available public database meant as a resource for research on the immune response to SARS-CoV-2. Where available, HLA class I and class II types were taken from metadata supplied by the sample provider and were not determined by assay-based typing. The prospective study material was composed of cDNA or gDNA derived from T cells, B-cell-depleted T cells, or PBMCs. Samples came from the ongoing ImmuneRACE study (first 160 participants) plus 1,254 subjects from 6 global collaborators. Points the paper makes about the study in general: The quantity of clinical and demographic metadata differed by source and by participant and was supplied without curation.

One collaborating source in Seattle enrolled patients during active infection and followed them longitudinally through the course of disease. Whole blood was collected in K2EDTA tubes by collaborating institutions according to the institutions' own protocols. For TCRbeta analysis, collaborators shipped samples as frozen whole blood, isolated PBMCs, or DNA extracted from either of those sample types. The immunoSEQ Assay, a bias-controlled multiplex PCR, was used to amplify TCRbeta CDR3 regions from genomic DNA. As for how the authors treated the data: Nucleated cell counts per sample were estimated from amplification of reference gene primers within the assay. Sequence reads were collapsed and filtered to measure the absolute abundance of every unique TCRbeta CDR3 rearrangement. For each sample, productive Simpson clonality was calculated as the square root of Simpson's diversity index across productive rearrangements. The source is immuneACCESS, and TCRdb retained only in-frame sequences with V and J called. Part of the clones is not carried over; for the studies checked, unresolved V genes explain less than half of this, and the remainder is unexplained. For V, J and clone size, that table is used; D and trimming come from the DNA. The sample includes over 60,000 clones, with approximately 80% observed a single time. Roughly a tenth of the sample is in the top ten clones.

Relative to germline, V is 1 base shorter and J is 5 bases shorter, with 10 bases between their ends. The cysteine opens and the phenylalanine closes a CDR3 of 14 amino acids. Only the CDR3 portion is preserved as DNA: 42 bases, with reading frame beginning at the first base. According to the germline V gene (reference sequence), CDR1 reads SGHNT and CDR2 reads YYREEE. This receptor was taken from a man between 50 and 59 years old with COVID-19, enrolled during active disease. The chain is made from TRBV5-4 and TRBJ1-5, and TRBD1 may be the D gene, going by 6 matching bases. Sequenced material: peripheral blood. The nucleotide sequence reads TGTGCCAGCAGCTTGACAGGGTCGGATCAGCCCCAGCATTTT. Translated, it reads CASSLTGSDQPQHF.